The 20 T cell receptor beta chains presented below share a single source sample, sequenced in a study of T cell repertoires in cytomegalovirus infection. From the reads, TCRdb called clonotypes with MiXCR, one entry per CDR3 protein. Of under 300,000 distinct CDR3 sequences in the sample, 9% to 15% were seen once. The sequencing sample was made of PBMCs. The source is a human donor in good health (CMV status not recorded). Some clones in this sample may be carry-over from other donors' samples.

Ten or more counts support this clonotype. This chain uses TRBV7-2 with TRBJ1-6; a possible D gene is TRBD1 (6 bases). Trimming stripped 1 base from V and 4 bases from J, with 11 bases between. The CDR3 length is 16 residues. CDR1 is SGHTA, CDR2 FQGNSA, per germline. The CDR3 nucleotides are TGTGCCAGCAGCTTAGGTACAGGGCGTTATAATTCACCCCTCCACTTT. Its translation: CASSLGTGRYNSPLHF.

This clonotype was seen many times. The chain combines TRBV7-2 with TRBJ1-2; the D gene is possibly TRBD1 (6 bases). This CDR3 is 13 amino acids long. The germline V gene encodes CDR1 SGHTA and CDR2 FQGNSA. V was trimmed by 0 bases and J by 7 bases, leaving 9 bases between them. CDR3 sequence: CASSLAGGSGYTF. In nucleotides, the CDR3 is TGTGCCAGCAGCTTAGCGGGGGGCAGTGGCTACACCTTC.

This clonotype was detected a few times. CDR3 DNA: TGTGCCAGCAGTTTACCCGACTCCATTCAGTACTTC. Translating gives CASSLPDSIQYF. V usage is TRBV28 and J usage is TRBJ2-4; no reliable D call. Deletions cut 2 bases from V and 9 bases from J, with 8 bases between. Germline V gene sequence: CDR1 MDHEN, CDR2 SYDVKM. This CDR3 comprises 12 residues.

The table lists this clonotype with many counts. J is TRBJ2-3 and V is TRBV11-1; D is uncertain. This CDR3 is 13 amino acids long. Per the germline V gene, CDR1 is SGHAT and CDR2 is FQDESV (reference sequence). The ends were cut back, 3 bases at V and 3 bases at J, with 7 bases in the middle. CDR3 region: CASSFLRTDTQYF. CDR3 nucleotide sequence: TGTGCCAGCAGCTTTCTCAGGACAGATACGCAGTATTTT.

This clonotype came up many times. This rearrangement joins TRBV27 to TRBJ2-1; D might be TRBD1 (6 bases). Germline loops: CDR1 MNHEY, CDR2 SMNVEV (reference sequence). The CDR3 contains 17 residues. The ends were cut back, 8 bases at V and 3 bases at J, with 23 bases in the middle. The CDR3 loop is CASRREPDRSHYNEQFF. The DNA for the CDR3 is TGTGCCAGCCGAAGGGAGCCCGACAGGTCGCACTACAATGAGCAGTTCTTC.

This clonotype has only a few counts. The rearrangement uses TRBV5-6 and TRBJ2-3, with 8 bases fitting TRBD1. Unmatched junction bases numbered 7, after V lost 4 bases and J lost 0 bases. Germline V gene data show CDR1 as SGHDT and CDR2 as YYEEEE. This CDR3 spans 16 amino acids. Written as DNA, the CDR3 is TGTGCCAGCAGCAACCAGGGGGCGCGGAGCACAGATACGCAGTATTTT. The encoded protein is CASSNQGARSTDTQYF.

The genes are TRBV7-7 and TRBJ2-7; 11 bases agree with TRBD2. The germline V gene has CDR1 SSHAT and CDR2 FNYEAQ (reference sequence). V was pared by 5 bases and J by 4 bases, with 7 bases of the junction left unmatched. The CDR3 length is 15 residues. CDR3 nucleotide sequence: TGTGCCAGCAGCCCCTCTAGCGGGGGGTTGTACGAGCAGTACTTC. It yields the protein CASSPSSGGLYEQYF.

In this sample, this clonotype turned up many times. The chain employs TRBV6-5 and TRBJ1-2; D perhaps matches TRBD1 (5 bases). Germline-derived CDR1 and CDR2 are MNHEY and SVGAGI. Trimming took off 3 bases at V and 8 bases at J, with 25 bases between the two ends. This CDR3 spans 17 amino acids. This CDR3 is CASSYNLVPGPDVGYTF. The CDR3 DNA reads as TGTGCCAGCAGTTATAATTTAGTACCGGGGCCCGACGTGGGCTACACCTTC.

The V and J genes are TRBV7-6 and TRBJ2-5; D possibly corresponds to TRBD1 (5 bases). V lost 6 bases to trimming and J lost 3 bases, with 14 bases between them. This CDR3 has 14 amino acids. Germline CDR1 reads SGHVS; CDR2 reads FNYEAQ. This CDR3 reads CASRTEEYKETQYF. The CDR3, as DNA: TGTGCCAGCAGGACAGAGGAGTACAAAGAGACCCAGTACTTC.

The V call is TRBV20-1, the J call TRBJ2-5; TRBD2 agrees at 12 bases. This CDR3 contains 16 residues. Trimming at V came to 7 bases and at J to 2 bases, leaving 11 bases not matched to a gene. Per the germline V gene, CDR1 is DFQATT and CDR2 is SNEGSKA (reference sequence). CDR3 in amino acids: CSVTPWTSGEQETQYF. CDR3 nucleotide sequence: TGCAGTGTTACGCCTTGGACTAGCGGGGAGCAAGAGACCCAGTACTTC.

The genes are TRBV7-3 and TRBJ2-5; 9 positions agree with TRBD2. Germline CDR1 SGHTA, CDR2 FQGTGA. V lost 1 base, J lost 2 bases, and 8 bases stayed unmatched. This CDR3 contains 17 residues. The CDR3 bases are TGTGCCAGCAGCTTAAAGGGTCGCGGGGGGGGGCAAGAGACCCAGTACTTC. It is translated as CASSLKGRGGGQETQYF.

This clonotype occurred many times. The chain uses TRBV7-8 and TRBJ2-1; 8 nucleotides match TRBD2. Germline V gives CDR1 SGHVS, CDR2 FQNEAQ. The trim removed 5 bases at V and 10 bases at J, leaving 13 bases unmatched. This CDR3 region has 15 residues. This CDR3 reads CASSPPSGGPNEQFF. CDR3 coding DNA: TGTGCCAGCAGCCCTCCCAGCGGGGGCCCCAACGAGCAGTTCTTC. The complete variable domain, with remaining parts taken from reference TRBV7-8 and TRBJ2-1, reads GAGVSQSPRYKVAKRGQDVALRCDPISGHVSLFWYQQALGQGPEFLTYFQNEAQLDKSGLPSDRFFAERPEGSVSTLKIQRTQQEDSAVYLCASSPPSGGPNEQFFGPGTRLTVL.

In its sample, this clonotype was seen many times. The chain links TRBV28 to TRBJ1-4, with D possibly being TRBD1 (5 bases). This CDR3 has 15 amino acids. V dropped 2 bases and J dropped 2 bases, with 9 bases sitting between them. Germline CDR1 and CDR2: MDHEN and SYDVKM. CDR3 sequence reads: CASSLVAGTNEKLFF. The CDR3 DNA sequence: TGTGCCAGCAGTTTAGTTGCAGGGACTAATGAAAAACTGTTTTTT.

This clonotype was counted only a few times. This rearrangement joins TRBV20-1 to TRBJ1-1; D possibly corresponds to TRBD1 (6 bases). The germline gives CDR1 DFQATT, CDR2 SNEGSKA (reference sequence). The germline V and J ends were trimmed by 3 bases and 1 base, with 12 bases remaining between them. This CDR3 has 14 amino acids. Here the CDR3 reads CSARPGHRNTEAFF. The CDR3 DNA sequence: TGCAGTGCTAGGCCGGGACACAGGAACACTGAAGCTTTCTTT.

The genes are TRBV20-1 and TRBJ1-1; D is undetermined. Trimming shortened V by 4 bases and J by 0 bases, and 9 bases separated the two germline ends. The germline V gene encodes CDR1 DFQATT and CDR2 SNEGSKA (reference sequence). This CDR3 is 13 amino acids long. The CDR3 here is CSATSPMNTEAFF. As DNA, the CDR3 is TGCAGTGCTACCTCGCCGATGAACACTGAAGCTTTCTTT.

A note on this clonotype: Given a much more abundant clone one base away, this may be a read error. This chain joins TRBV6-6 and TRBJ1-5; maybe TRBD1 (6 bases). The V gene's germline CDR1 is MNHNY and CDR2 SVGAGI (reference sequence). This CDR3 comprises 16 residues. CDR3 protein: CASSSLGRGGNPPQHF. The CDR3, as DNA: TGTGCCAGCAGTTCCCTGGGCAGGGGTGGCAATCCGCCCCAGCATTTT.

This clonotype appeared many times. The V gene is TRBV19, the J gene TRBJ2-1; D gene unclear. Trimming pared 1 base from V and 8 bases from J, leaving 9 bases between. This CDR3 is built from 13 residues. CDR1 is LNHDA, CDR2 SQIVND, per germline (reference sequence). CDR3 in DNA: TGTGCCAGTAGTATAGCTCACGGGTATGAGCAGTTCTTC. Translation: CASSIAHGYEQFF.

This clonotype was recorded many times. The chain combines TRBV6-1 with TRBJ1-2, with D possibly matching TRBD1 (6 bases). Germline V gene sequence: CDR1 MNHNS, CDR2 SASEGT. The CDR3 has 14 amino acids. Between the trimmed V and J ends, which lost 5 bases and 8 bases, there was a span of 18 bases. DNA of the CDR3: TGTGCCAGCAGTCCCCCCAGGGGTGGAAACGGCTACACCTTC. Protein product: CASSPPRGGNGYTF.

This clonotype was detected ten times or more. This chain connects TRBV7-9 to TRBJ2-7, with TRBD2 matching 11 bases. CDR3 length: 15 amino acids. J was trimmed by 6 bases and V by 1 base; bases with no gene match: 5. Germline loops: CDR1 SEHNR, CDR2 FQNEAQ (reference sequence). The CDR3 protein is CASSLVLSGRGEQYF. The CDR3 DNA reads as TGTGCCAGCAGCTTAGTTCTTAGCGGGAGGGGCGAGCAGTACTTC.

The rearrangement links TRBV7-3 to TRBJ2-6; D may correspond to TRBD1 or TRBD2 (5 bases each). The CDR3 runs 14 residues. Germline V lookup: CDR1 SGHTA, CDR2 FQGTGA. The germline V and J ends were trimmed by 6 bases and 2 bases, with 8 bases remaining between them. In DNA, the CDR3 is TGTGCCAGCAGGGTGGGGGCTGGGGCCAACGTCCTGACTTTC. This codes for CASRVGAGANVLTF. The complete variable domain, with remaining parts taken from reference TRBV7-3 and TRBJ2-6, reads GAGVSQTPSNKVTEKGKYVELRCDPISGHTALYWYRQSLGQGPEFLIYFQGTGAADDSGLPNDRFFAVRPEGSVSTLKIQRTERGDSAVYLCASRVGAGANVLTFGAGSRLTVL.